The next 25 T cell receptor beta chains were all read from a single sample in a study of control samples from healthy donors and cancer patients. Repertoires were generated with immunoSEQ multiplex PCR, while TCRdb's copy carries only in-frame clones and drops some. The sample gives around 52,000 clones, approximately 90% of which show up once; 0.91% is in the top ten. The sample taken for sequencing was PBMCs. These TCRs come from a man aged 25 to 40 with colorectal cancer.

This chain uses TRBV6-2 or TRBV6-3 with TRBJ2-5, with D hard to call. The CDR3 has 16 amino acids. Germline CDR1 reads MNHEY; CDR2 reads SVGEGT. V shed 0 bases and J shed 2 bases, with 13 bases lying between them. This CDR3 is CASSYSSPPPQETQYF. CDR3 coding DNA: TGTGCCAGCAGTTACTCGAGTCCGCCACCACAAGAGACCCAGTACTTC.

The CDR3 is CASSPSSRTGNQPQHF. The CDR3, as DNA: TGTGCCAGCAGTCCTTCCTCCCGGACAGGGAATCAGCCCCAGCATTTT. The gene calls are TRBV7-2 and TRBJ1-5, with 8 bases identical to TRBD1. The CDR3 length is 16 residues. The V gene's germline CDR1 is SGHTA and CDR2 FQGNSA. V lost 6 bases and J lost 4; bases outside the gene matches: 11.

This sequence joins TRBV4-2 and TRBJ2-1, with 11 bases identical to TRBD2. Looked up from germline, CDR1 is LGHNA and CDR2 is YNFKEQ. V shed 6 bases and J 2 bases; nucleotides not matched to a gene: 12. The CDR3 extends over 18 amino acids. CDR3 sequence reads: CASSLIAGGPDTYNEQFF. In nucleotides, the CDR3 is TGTGCCAGCAGTCTCATAGCGGGGGGGCCCGACACCTACAATGAGCAGTTCTTC.

CDR3 loop: CASSEEGLGNTEAFF. Here the CDR3 DNA reads TGTGCCAGCAGTGAAGAGGGGTTGGGGAACACTGAAGCTTTCTTT. This chain joins TRBV6-4 and TRBJ1-1, with a possible D match to TRBD1 (5 bases). The length of the CDR3 is 15 residues. V lost 3 bases and J lost 1, with 12 bases in between. Germline-derived CDR1 and CDR2 are MRHNA and SNTAGT.

V usage is TRBV2 and J usage is TRBJ1-5; 8 bases are a match to TRBD1. V was clipped by 4 bases and J by 0 bases; unmatched bases: 11. Germline CDR1 reads SNHLY; CDR2 reads FYNNEI. CDR3 length: 18 residues. For the CDR3, the DNA is TGTGCCAGCAGTGGGGGACAGGCCGAACCGTATAGCAATCAGCCCCAGCATTTT. As protein: CASSGGQAEPYSNQPQHF.

The rearrangement joins TRBV20-1 to TRBJ1-1; no clear D gene. Germline lookup yields CDR1 DFQATT and CDR2 SNEGSKA (reference sequence). V was pared by 5 bases and J by 5 bases, with 9 bases between. The CDR3 runs 11 residues. DNA for the CDR3: TGCAGTGCTGCGACGGGGACTGAAGCTTTCTTT. Protein product: CSAATGTEAFF.

The chain uses TRBV5-4 and TRBJ1-2; a weak D match, TRBD1 (5 bases). V was trimmed by 1 base and J by 8 bases, leaving 24 bases between them. This CDR3 comprises 17 residues. Germline CDR1 SGHNT, CDR2 YYREEE (reference sequence). CDR3: CASSLYWAASGGVGYTF. CDR3 nucleotides: TGTGCCAGCAGCTTGTACTGGGCAGCGAGCGGGGGAGTGGGCTACACCTTC.

The chain links TRBV24-1 to TRBJ2-1, with no clear D. Germline V CDR1 and CDR2: KGHDR, SFDVKD. V lost 0 bases and J lost 3, with 17 bases in between. The CDR3 has 18 residues. The CDR3 bases are TGTGCCACCAGTGATTTGCTGTCCTCTCGACCGGGCTACAATGAGCAGTTCTTC. Translating it yields CATSDLLSSRPGYNEQFF.

The rearrangement uses TRBV2 and TRBJ2-7; 7 bases line up with TRBD1. This CDR3 is 13 amino acids long. Trimming cost V 4 bases and J 3 bases; bases outside gene matches: 3. CDR1 SNHLY and CDR2 FYNNEI come from the germline V gene. CDR3 in DNA: TGTGCCAGCAGTGGACAGGGCAACTACGAGCAGTACTTC. This sequence encodes CASSGQGNYEQYF. Drawing the rest from reference TRBV2 and TRBJ2-7, the complete variable domain is EPEVTQTPSHQVTQMGQEVILRCVPISNHLYFYWYRQILGQKVEFLVSFYNNEISEKSEIFDDQFSVERPDGSNFTLKIRSTKLEDSAMYFCASSGQGNYEQYFGPGTRLTVT.

The rearrangement uses TRBV6-6 and TRBJ1-5; D ambiguous. This CDR3 comprises 15 residues. Between the trimmed V and J ends, which lost 2 bases and 4 bases, there was a span of 12 bases. CDR1 is MNHNY, CDR2 SVGAGI, per germline (reference sequence). In nucleotides, the CDR3 is TGTGCCAGCAGTTACCCCGTGGGCTCTAATCAGCCCCAGCATTTT. It specifies CASSYPVGSNQPQHF.

CDR3 sequence reads: CASSTGQLLSSTYEQYF. CDR3 nucleotides: TGCGCCAGCAGCACGGGACAACTCTTATCATCAACCTACGAGCAGTACTTC. The gene calls are TRBV5-1 and TRBJ2-7, with D tentatively TRBD1 (6 bases). V lost 4 bases and J lost 2, with 22 bases in between. CDR1 and CDR2 (germline): SGHRS, YFSETQ. The CDR3 sequence is 17 residues long.

This chain joins TRBV27 and TRBJ2-2, with a weak D call TRBD2 (7 bases). Between the trimmed V and J ends, which lost 3 bases and 5 bases, there was a span of 10 bases. The CDR3 spans 14 residues. In germline, CDR1 is MNHEY, CDR2 SMNVEV (reference sequence). The CDR3 DNA reads as TGTGCCAGCAGTTTTAGGGGGGGGACCGGGGAGCTGTTTTTT. Its protein product is CASSFRGGTGELFF.

The gene calls are TRBV29-1 and TRBJ2-3, with TRBD1 identical over 8 bases. The germline CDR1 and CDR2 sequences are SQVTM and ANQGSEA. The length of the CDR3 is 13 residues. With V trimmed by 6 bases and J by 8 bases, 10 bases remained unmatched. The CDR3 sequence is CSVRDRSLGTQYF. The CDR3 coding sequence is TGCAGCGTACGGGACAGGTCCTTAGGTACGCAGTATTTT.

CDR3 residues: CASSEGTSGGAIRSYEQYF. The CDR3 DNA follows: TGTGCCAGCAGTGAGGGGACTAGCGGGGGGGCGATTCGGTCCTACGAGCAGTACTTC. This chain connects TRBV2 to TRBJ2-7, with 16 bases matching TRBD2. V lost 3 bases and J lost 1; bases outside the gene matches: 9. This CDR3 has 19 residues. The germline V gene has CDR1 SNHLY and CDR2 FYNNEI. Combining the CDR3 with reference TRBV2 and TRBJ2-7 gives the whole variable domain EPEVTQTPSHQVTQMGQEVILRCVPISNHLYFYWYRQILGQKVEFLVSFYNNEISEKSEIFDDQFSVERPDGSNFTLKIRSTKLEDSAMYFCASSEGTSGGAIRSYEQYFGPGTRLTVT.

This clone was observed a single time. The genes are TRBV11-2 and TRBJ2-7, with D tentatively TRBD1 (8 bases). V shed 5 bases and J shed 6 bases, with 17 bases lying between them. Germline V gene sequence: CDR1 SGHAT, CDR2 FQNNGV. This CDR3 has 14 amino acids. The CDR3 protein is CASSRDRGGREQYF. CDR3 nucleotide sequence: TGTGCCAGCAGCCGCGACAGGGGAGGGCGCGAGCAGTACTTC.

The chain combines TRBV12-5 with TRBJ1-1; D gene ambiguous. Trimming took 0 bases from V and 0 from J, leaving 11 bases between them. The V gene's germline CDR1 is LGHNT and CDR2 FRNRAP. The CDR3 totals 16 residues. The CDR3 sequence: CASGLVLGSLNTEAFF. Written as DNA, the CDR3 is TGTGCTAGTGGTTTGGTACTTGGTTCCCTGAACACTGAAGCTTTCTTT.

This chain uses TRBV3-1 (or the pseudogene TRBV3-2) with TRBJ2-1, with no clear D. The CDR3 loop spans 15 amino acids. V was shortened by 0 bases and J by 6 bases, with 12 bases between the two germline ends. CDR1 and CDR2 from the germline V gene are LGHDT and YNNKEL (reference sequence). The CDR3 coding sequence is TGTGCCAGCAGCCAAGACCTCGCGGCCGGCAATGAGCAGTTCTTC. Its protein product is CASSQDLAAGNEQFF.

The chain uses TRBV6-6 and TRBJ2-2; D is ambiguous. Trimming removed 0 bases from V and 0 bases from J, with 8 bases in between. The V gene's germline CDR1 is MNHNY and CDR2 SVGAGI (reference sequence). The CDR3 is 16 amino acids. The CDR3 region has the DNA TGTGCCAGCAGTTACTCCGGACCTCCGAACACCGGGGAGCTGTTTTTT. It yields the protein CASSYSGPPNTGELFF.

The chain couples TRBV3-1 (or the pseudogene TRBV3-2) to TRBJ2-2, with TRBD2 identical over 7 bases. The CDR3 has 14 amino acids. With 4 bases clipped from V and 7 bases from J, the junction kept 6 bases outside the gene matches. Germline V CDR1 and CDR2: LGHDT, YNNKEL (reference sequence). The CDR3: CASSPRLAGGELFF. The CDR3 DNA reads as TGTGCCAGCAGCCCTCGACTAGCCGGCGGGGAGCTGTTTTTT.

V and J are TRBV6-2 or TRBV6-3 and TRBJ1-2, with a weak D call TRBD1 (6 bases). Germline lookup yields CDR1 MNHEY and CDR2 SVGEGT. The CDR3 runs to 17 residues. The ends were cut back, 4 bases at V and 4 bases at J, with 22 bases in the middle. The CDR3 sequence: CASSWDTRFLVSYGYTF. The CDR3 DNA is TGTGCCAGCAGTTGGGACACCCGGTTCCTAGTCAGCTATGGCTACACCTTC.

The rearrangement uses TRBV27 and TRBJ1-5; a weak D match, TRBD1 (6 bases). CDR1 is MNHEY and CDR2 is SMNVEV in the germline V gene (reference sequence). The CDR3 length is 13 residues. V gave up 6 bases and J gave up 3 bases, with 9 bases separating them. CDR3 in amino acids: CASSQGNNQPQHF. CDR3 nucleotides: TGTGCCAGCAGCCAGGGGAACAATCAGCCCCAGCATTTT.

The CDR3 protein is CASSPSGGADEQFF. For the CDR3, the DNA is TGTGCCAGCAGCCCCAGCGGGGGGGCCGATGAGCAGTTCTTC. The chain joins TRBV9 to TRBJ2-1, with 10 bases that match TRBD2. The trim removed 4 bases at V and 8 bases at J, leaving 6 bases unmatched. There are 14 residues in the CDR3. The germline gives CDR1 SGDLS, CDR2 YYNGEE.

This clone occurred once. The chain couples TRBV25-1 to TRBJ2-7, with 9 bases that match TRBD2. The germline V gene encodes CDR1 MGHDK and CDR2 SYGVNS. CDR3 length: 15 amino acids. Trimming at V came to 2 bases and at J to 3 bases, leaving 5 bases not matched to a gene. The CDR3 DNA sequence: TGTGCCAGCAGTGAAGTCGCGGGGGGGCGCTACGAGCAGTACTTC. As protein: CASSEVAGGRYEQYF.

V gene TRBV19 combines with J gene TRBJ2-1, with 12 positions matching TRBD1. V lost 5 bases and J lost 5; bases outside the gene matches: 4. Germline assignment: CDR1 LNHDA and CDR2 SQIVND (reference sequence). The CDR3 has 15 residues. This CDR3 reads CASSLRDRGHNEQFF. CDR3 in DNA: TGTGCCAGTAGTCTCCGGGACAGGGGGCACAATGAGCAGTTCTTC.

The count of this clone is one. The chain couples TRBV6-5 to TRBJ1-4; no clear D gene. This CDR3 is built from 14 residues. Trimming cost V 5 bases and J 6 bases, with 13 bases left between them. The germline CDR1 and CDR2 sequences are MNHEY and SVGAGI. CDR3 in amino acids: CASSLNGPDEKLFF. The CDR3 DNA reads TGTGCCAGCAGTCTCAATGGACCTGATGAAAAACTGTTTTTT.